This T cell receptor beta chain derives from a study of cytomegalovirus exposure and HLA in healthy donors. The PCR used 60 Vbeta and 13 Jbeta primers. Using immunoSEQ multiplex PCR, the repertoire was profiled, and TCRdb retains in-frame clones only, with some absent. The sample has tens of thousands of clones, approximately 84% seen once. Germline assignment: CDR1 SGHVS and CDR2 FQNEAQ. The CDR3 has 15 amino acids. V shed 5 bases, J shed 5 bases, and the junction held 8 bases outside the gene matches. The sequencing input was PBMCs. The V call is TRBV7-8, the J call TRBJ1-5; 8 nucleotides agree with TRBD1. The TCR originated in a girl aged 2-15 years in good health and CMV-seropositive. In nucleotides, the CDR3 is TGTGCCAGCAGCCAATTCTCGACAGGGGATCAGCCCCAGCATTTT. Residues: CASSQFSTGDQPQHF.